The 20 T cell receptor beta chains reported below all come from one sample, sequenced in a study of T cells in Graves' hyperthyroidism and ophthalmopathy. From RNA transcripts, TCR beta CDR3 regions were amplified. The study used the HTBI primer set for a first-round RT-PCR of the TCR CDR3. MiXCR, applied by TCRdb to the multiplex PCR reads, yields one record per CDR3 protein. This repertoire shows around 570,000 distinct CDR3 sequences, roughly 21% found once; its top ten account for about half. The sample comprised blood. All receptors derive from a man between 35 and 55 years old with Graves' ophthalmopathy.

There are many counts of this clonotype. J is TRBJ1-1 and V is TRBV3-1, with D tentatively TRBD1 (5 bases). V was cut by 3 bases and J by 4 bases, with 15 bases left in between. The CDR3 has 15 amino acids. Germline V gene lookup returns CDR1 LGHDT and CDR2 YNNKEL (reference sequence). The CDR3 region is CASSQGRGSGTEAFF. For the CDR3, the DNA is TGTGCCAGCAGCCAGGGAAGGGGTTCGGGCACTGAAGCTTTCTTT.

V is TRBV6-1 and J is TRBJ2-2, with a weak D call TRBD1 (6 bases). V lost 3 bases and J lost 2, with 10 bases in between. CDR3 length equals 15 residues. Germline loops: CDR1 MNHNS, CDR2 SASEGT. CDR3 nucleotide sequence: TGTGCCAGCAGTGAGAAAGGGACAAACACCGGGGAGCTGTTTTTT. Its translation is CASSEKGTNTGELFF.

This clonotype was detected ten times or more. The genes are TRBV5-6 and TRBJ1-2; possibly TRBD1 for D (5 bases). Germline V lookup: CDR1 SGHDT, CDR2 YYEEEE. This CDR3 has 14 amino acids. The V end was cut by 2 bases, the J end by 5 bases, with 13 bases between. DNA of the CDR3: TGTGCCAGCAGCTTAAAGGGGCAATGGTATGGCTACACCTTC. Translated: CASSLKGQWYGYTF.

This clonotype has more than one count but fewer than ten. CDR3 residues: CASSVSWTSEQYF. CDR3 DNA sequence: TGTGCCAGCAGCGTATCATGGACGTCTGAGCAGTACTTC. J is TRBJ2-7 and V is TRBV9, with no clear D. This CDR3 spans 13 amino acids. V was trimmed by 1 base and J by 7 bases, leaving 12 bases between them. CDR1 and CDR2 from the germline V gene are SGDLS and YYNGEE.

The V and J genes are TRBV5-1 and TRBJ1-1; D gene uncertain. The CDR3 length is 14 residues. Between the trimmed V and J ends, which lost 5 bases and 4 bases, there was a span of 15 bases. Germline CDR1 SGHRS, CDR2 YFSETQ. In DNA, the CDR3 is TGCGCCAGCAGTTTTGCTTGGGGAGGCACTGAAGCTTTCTTT. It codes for CASSFAWGGTEAFF.

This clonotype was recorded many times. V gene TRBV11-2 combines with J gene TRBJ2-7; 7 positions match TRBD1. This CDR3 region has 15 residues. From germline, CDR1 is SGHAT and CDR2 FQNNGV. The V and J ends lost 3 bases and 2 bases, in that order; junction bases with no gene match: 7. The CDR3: CASSFRQGGAYEQYF. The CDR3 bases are TGTGCCAGCAGCTTTCGACAGGGTGGAGCCTACGAGCAGTACTTC. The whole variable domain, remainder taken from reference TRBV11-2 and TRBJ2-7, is EAGVAQSPRYKIIEKRQSVAFWCNPISGHATLYWYQQILGQGPKLLIQFQNNGVVDDSQLPKDRFSAERLKGVDSTLKIQPAKLEDSAVYLCASSFRQGGAYEQYFGPGTRLTVT.

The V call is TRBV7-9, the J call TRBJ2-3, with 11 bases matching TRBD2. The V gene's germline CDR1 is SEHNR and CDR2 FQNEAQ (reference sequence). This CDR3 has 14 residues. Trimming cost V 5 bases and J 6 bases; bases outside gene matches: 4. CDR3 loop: CASSHRLAGDTQYF. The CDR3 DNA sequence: TGTGCCAGCAGCCACCGACTAGCGGGGGATACGCAGTATTTT.

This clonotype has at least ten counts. The CDR3 reads CASSQVDRGAFF. DNA for the CDR3: TGTGCCAGCAGCCAGGTCGACAGGGGGGCTTTCTTT. V usage is TRBV3-1 and J usage is TRBJ1-1; TRBD1 matches at 9 bases. This CDR3 has 12 residues. The V gene's germline CDR1 is LGHDT and CDR2 YNNKEL (reference sequence). The V segment lost 3 bases and the J segment 11 bases; nucleotides outside the gene matches: 4.

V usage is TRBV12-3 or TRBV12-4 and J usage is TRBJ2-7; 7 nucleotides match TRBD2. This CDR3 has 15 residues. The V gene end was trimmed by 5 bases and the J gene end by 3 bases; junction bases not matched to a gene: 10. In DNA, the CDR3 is TGTGCCAGCAGTCAACCGGGACTAAGAGACTACGAGCAGTACTTC. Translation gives CASSQPGLRDYEQYF.

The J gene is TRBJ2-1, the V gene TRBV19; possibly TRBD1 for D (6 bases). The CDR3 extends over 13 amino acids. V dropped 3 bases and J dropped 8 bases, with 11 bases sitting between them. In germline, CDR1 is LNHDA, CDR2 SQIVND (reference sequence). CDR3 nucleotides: TGTGCCAGTAGTATTAATTGGGGGCATGAGCAGTTCTTC. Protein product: CASSINWGHEQFF.

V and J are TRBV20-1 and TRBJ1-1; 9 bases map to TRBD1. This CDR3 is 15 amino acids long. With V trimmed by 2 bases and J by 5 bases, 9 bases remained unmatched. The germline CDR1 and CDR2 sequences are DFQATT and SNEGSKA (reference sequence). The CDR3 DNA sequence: TGCAGTGCTAGACCCATGGACAGGGGTGGGACTGAAGCTTTCTTT. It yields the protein CSARPMDRGGTEAFF.

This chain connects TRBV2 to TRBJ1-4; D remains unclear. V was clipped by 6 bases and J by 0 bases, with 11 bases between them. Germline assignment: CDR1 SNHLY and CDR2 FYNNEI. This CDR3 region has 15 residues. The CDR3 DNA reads TGTGCCAGCAGGACGGTCCTTTCAACTAATGAAAAACTGTTTTTT. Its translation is CASRTVLSTNEKLFF.

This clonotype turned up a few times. Here the CDR3 DNA reads TGTGCCAGCAGCTTCGCAGGGGAGGTTGAGACCCAGTACTTC. The encoded protein is CASSFAGEVETQYF. This rearrangement joins TRBV7-9 to TRBJ2-5; D possibly matches TRBD1 or TRBD2 (6 bases each). V was cut by 3 bases and J by 5 bases, with 13 bases left in between. Germline CDR1 reads SEHNR; CDR2 reads FQNEAQ (reference sequence). The CDR3 is 14 amino acids. Full variable domain (outside the CDR3, taken from reference TRBV7-9 and TRBJ2-5): DTGVSQNPRHKITKRGQNVTFRCDPISEHNRLYWYRQTLGQGPEFLTYFQNEAQLEKSRLLSDRFSAERPKGSFSTLEIQRTEQGDSAMYLCASSFAGEVETQYFGPGTRLLVL.

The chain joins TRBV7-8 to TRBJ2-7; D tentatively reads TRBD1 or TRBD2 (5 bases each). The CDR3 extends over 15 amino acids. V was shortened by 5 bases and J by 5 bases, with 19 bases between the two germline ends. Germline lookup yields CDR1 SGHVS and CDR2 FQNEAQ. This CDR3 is CASSESRGADHEQYF. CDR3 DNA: TGTGCCAGCAGCGAGTCCCGAGGGGCGGACCACGAGCAGTACTTC.

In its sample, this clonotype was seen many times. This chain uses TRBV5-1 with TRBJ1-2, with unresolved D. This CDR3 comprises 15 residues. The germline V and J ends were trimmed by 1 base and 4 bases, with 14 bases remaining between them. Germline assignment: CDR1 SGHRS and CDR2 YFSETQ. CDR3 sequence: CASSLTDLRGYGYTF. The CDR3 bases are TGCGCCAGCAGCTTGACAGATCTGAGAGGCTATGGCTACACCTTC.

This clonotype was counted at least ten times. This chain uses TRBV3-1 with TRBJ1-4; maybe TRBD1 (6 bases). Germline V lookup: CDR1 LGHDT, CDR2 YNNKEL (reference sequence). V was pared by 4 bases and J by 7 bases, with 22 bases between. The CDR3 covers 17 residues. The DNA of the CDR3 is TGTGCCAGCAGCCCCCCAACCCTCCAGGGGTTTGGTGAAAAACTGTTTTTT. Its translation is CASSPPTLQGFGEKLFF.

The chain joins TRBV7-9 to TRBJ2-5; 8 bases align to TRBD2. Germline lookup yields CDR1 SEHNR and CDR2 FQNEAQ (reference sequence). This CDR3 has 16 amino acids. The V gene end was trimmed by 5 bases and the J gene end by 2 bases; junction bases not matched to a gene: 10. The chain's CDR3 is CASSPRVSSGQETQYF. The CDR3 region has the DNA TGTGCCAGCAGCCCAAGGGTCTCTAGCGGGCAAGAGACCCAGTACTTC.

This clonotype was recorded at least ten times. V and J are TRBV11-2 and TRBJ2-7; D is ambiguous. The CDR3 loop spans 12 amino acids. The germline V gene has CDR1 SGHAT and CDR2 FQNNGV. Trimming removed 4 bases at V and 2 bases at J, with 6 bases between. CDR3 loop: CASSSRAYEQYF. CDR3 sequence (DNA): TGTGCCAGCAGCTCCCGGGCCTACGAGCAGTACTTC.

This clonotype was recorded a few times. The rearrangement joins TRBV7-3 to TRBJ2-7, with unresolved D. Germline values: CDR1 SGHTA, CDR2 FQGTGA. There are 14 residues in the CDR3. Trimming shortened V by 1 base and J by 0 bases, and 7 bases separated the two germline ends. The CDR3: CASSLNADSYEQYF. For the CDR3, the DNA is TGTGCCAGCAGCTTAAATGCAGACTCCTACGAGCAGTACTTC.

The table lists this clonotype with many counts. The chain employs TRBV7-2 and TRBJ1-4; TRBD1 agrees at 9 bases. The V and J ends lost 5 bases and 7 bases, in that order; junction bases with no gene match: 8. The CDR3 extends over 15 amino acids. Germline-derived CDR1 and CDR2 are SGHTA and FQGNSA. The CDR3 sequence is CASSMQTGGTEKLFF. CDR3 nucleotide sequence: TGTGCCAGCAGCATGCAGACAGGGGGAACTGAAAAACTGTTTTTT.